This T cell receptor (beta chain) appears in the sequencing data of a study of shared clonotypes between healthy human individuals (dated by TCRdb to 2020 to 2022). About the full investigation: Three men and two women, aged 18 to 49 years, made up the cohort. For each donor, CD4 naive and CD4 memory were each given three plates, CD8 naive was given two plates, and CD8 memory was given one plate. To estimate repertoire size and how much clonotypes are shared between individuals, the study performed deep sequencing of blood TCR repertoires from a handful of healthy adults. Different laboratories and diverse techniques were used to prepare libraries and sequence TCR repertoires, to increase sequencing depth and limit assay-specific biases. Leukapheresis yielded between about 0.94 and 9.5 billion PBMCs per donor. Overall study results and their limits: Because the study included a small number of donors, the genetic and exposure-history diversity represented was limited. Larger estimated clonotype richness was generally found for naive subsets than for memory subsets. Even with the large sequencing depth, rarefaction of the sorted-subset datasets indicated that sequencing was incomplete. Sharing across a handful of donors was observed for roughly 5.4% of naive CD4, under 4% of naive CD8, over 2% of memory CD4, and about 0.39% of memory CD8 clonotypes. Higher generation probabilities were observed for clonotypes shared by all four sorted-subset donors than for non-shared clonotypes. Sampling was restricted to blood, and TCR repertoires in tissues likely differ from the TCR repertoires found in blood. Pairwise subsampling indicated that sequencing depth was expected to affect the degree of clonotype sharing among donors.

The donors were healthy, HIV-negative adults who had no recently reported acute infections or vaccinations. Every donor was a Caucasian adult living in Nashville, Tennessee, USA. CD4+ T cells were enriched by magnetic negative selection, after which naive cells were positively selected on CD45RA and the negative fraction was taken as the memory subset. Blood was collected by leukapheresis, and PBMCs were isolated by Ficoll-Histopaque density gradient centrifugation and then cryopreserved in liquid nitrogen vapor phase. Analytical flow cytometry was used to check the purity and quantity of each magnetically sorted T cell population. Each sorted fraction had its genomic DNA isolated and then quantified by UV absorbance on a Nanodrop 2000c. Turning to this clone: Its antigen is still unknown. Within one base of it there is no much larger clone, and no base qualities were kept.

Using the deep immunoSEQ assay, TCR CDR3 regions were amplified from genomic DNA by multiplex PCR. Extracted genomic DNA from each cell subset was spread evenly across all wells of several immunoSEQ 96-well plates, with each plate serving as a replicate. For sorted subsets, around 200 ng genomic DNA, equal to about 30,000 T cell genomes, was loaded into each replicate PCR. The purified libraries were quantified using a Qubit 3.0 fluorometer, sized with a Bioanalyzer 2100, and then quantified again using the KAPA Library Quantification kit. A separate single-read 150-cycle Illumina NextSeq 550 flow cell was used to sequence each immunoSEQ 96-well plate. The authors' analysis ran thus. Because the immunoSEQ output included only junctional sequences and no quality scores, the filtering could not be the same as the filtering used for full-length reads. Sequences were annotated with PyIR, a Python wrapper for IgBLAST v1.9, using IMGT germline references to assign V/J genes and CDR3. Reads were removed for weak V/J assignments (E-value above 1e-6), missing CDR3, stop codons, out-of-frame junctions, or ambiguous translated residues. V3J clonotypes were defined as sequences sharing the same inferred V gene, J gene, and CDR3 amino acid sequence. Percentage overlap between repertoires was computed as shared unique clonotypes divided by the size of the smaller repertoire. Three approaches were used to assess repertoire richness: RTK rarefaction, the Chao1 estimator, and Recon v2.1 estimates of unobserved clonotypes. For all TCRbeta clonotypes obtained by the gDNA method from several donors, generation probabilities were computed with OLGA. Sourced from immuneACCESS, this table was stored by TCRdb with only in-frame sequences that have V and J called. A share of the clones is absent; for the studies checked, an unresolved V gene accounts for under half, and the remainder has no known explanation. The DNA gave D and trimming, while V, J and clone size come from that table. Counted in this sample were around 1.6 million clones; nearly 99% of them appeared once. About 0.4% of the sample lies in the top ten.

The sample taken for sequencing was naive CD4+ T cells sorted from blood. Sample cell subset or site, as interpreted from the label and publication: CD45RA+ positively selected. The TCR comes from a man aged 30 to 45 in good health.

The DNA sequence is TGTGCCAGCAGTGAATTACGGACTAGCACAGATACGCAGTATTTT. This is translated as CASSELRTSTDTQYF. The chain was built from TRBV6-1 and TRBJ2-3; TRBD2 is possibly the D segment (5 matching bases). There are 15 amino acids in the CDR3, from cysteine to phenylalanine inclusive. Just the 45-base CDR3 DNA is kept, in frame starting at base 1. Cut back by 2 bases and 0 bases, the V and J ends lie 9 bases apart. From a lookup of the germline V gene, CDR1 and CDR2 are MNHNS and SASEGT.